The clone carrying this T cell receptor (beta chain) appeared a few times. TCRdb re-analysed the RT-PCR reads in MiXCR, keeping a single row per CDR3 protein. The sample contains more than 550,000 distinct CDR3 sequences, approximately 15% of which appear only once. There are 15 residues in the CDR3. Trimming took off 1 base at V and 0 bases at J, with 5 bases between the two ends. CDR1 is SGHRS, CDR2 YFSETQ, per germline. The rearrangement joins TRBV5-1 to TRBJ2-6; the D is unclear. The material sequenced was memory CD4+ T cells from blood. This clonotype was obtained from a female donor in good health, serving as a healthy control. The CDR3 DNA sequence: TGCGCCAGCAGCTTGAGTGTCTCTGGGGCCAACGTCCTGACTTTC. The encoded protein is CASSLSVSGANVLTF.